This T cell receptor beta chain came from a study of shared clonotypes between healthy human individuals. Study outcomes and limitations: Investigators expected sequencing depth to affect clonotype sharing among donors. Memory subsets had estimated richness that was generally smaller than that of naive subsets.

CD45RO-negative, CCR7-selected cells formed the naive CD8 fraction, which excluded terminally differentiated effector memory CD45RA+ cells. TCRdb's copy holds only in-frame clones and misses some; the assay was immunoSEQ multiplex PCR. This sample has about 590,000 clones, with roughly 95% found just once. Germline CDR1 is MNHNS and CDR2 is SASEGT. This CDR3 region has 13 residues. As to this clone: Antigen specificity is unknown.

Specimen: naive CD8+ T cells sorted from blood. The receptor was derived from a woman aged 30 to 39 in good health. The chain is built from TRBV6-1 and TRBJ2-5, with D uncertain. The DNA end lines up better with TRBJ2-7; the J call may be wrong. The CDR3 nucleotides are TGTGCCAGCAGTTCCCAGGTTTCCTACGAGCAGTACTTC. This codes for CASSSQVSYEQYF.